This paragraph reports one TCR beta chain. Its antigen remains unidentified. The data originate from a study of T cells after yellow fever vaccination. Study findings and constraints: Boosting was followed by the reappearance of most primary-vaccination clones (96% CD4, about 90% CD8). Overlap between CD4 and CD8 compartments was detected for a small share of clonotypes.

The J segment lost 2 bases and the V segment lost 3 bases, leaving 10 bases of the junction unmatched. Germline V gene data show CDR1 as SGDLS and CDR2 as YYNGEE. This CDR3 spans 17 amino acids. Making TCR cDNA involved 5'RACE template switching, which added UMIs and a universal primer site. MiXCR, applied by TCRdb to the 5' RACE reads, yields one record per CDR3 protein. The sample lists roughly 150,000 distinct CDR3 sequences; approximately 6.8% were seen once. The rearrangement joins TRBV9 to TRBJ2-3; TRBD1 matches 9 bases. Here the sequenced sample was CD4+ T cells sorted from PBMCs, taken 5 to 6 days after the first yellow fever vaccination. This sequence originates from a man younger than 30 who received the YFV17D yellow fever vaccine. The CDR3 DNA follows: TGTGCCAGCAGCGCGCCCGGGACAGGGAATCCCACAGATACGCAGTATTTT. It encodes CASSAPGTGNPTDTQYF.